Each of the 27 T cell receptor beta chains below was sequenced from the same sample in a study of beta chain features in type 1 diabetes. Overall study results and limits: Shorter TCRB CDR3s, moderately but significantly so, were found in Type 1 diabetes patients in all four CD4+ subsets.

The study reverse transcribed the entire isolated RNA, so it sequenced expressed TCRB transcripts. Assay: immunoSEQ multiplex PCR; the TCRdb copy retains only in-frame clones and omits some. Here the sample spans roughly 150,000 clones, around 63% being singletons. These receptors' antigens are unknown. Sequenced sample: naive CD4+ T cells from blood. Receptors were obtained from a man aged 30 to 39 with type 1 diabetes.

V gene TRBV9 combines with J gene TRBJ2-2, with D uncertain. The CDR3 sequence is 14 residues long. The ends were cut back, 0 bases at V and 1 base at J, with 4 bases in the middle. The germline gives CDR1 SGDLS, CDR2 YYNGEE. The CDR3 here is CASSVVENTGELFF. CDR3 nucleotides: TGTGCCAGCAGCGTAGTCGAGAACACCGGGGAGCTGTTTTTT.

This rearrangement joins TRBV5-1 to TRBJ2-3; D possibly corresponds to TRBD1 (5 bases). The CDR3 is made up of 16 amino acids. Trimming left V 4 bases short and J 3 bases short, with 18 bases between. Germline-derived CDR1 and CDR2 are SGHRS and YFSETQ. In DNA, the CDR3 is TGCGCCAGCAGCCCTCCGGACACCGCAGGGACAGATACGCAGTATTTT. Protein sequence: CASSPPDTAGTDTQYF.

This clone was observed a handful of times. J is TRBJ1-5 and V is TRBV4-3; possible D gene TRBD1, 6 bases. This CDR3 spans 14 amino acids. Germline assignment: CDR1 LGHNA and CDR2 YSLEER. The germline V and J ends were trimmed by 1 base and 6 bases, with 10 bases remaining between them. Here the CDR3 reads CASSQVVGAQPQHF. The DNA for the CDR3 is TGCGCCAGCAGCCAAGTCGTGGGGGCTCAGCCCCAGCATTTT.

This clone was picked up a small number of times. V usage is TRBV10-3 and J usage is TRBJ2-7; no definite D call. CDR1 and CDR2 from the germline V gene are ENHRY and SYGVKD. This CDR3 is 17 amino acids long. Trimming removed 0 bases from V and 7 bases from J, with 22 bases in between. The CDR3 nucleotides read TGTGCCATCAGTGAGTCGACCCCACGAGGTCCAGCAGGTGAGCAGTACTTC. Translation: CAISESTPRGPAGEQYF.

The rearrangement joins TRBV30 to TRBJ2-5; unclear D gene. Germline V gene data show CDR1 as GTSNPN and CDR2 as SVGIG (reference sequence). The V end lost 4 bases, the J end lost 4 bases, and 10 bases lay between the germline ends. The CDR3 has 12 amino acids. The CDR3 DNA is TGTGCCTGGAATCGGGTCAGAGAGACCCAGTACTTC. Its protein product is CAWNRVRETQYF.

The CDR3 here is CASSRGTDRGYTF. The CDR3, as DNA: TGTGCCAGCAGTCGAGGCACAGATAGGGGCTACACCTTC. The J gene is TRBJ1-2, the V gene TRBV11-2; no definite D call. The V and J ends lost 6 bases and 8 bases respectively, with 16 bases between them. This CDR3 has 13 amino acids. Germline lookup yields CDR1 SGHAT and CDR2 FQNNGV.

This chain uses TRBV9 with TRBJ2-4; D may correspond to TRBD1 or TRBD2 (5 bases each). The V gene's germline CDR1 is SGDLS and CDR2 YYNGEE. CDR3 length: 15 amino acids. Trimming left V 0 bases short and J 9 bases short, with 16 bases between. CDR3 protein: CASSVAWGLGSIQYF. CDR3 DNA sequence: TGTGCCAGCAGCGTAGCTTGGGGCCTGGGGAGCATTCAGTACTTC.

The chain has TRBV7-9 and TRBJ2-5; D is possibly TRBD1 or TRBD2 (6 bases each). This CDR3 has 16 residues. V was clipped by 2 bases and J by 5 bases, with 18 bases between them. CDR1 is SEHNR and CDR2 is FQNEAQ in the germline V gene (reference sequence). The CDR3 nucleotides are TGTGCCAGCAGCTTAAACCCGGCCGGGGGCGGGGAGACCCAGTACTTC. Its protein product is CASSLNPAGGGETQYF.

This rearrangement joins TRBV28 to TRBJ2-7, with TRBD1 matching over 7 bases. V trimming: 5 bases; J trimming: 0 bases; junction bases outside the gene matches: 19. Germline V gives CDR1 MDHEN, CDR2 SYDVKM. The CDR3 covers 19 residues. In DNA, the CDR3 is TGTGCCAGCAGTCTGCCTCTACTACTAGACAGGGCTAGCTCCTACGAGCAGTACTTC. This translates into CASSLPLLLDRASSYEQYF.

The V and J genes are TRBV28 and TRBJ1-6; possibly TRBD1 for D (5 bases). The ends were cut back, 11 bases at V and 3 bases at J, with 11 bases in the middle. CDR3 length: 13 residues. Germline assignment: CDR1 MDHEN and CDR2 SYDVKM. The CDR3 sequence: CAAAGYYNSPLHF. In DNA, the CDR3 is TGTGCCGCCGCAGGGTACTATAATTCACCCCTCCACTTT.

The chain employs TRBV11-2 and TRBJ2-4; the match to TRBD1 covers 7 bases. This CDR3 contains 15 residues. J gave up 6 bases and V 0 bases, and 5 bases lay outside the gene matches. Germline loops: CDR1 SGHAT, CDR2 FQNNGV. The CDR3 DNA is TGTGCCAGCAGCTTAGATCCAGGGGGAGTAAACATTCAGTACTTC. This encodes CASSLDPGGVNIQYF.

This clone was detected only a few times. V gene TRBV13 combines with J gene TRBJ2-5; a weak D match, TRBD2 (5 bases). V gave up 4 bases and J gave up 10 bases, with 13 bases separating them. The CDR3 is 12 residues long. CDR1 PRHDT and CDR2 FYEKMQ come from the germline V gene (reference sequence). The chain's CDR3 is CASSSSPGNQYF. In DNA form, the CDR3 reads TGTGCCAGCAGCTCCTCCCCGGGGAACCAGTACTTC.

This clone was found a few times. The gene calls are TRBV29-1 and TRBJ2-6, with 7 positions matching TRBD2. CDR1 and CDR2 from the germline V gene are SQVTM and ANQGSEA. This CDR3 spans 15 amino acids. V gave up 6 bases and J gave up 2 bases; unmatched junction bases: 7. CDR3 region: CSVAPGRAGANVLTF. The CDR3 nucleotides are TGCAGCGTGGCCCCTGGGAGGGCTGGGGCCAACGTCCTGACTTTC. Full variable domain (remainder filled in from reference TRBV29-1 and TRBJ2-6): SAVISQKPSRDICQRGTSLTIQCQVDSQVTMMFWYRQQPGQSLTLIATANQGSEATYESGFVIDKFPISRPNLTFSTLTVSNMSPEDSSIYLCSVAPGRAGANVLTFGAGSRLTVL.

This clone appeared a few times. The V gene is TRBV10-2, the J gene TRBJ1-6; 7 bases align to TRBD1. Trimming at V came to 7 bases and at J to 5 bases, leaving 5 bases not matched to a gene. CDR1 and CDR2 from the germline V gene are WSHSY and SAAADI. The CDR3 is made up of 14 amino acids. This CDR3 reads CASKETGNNSPLHF. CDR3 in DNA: TGCGCCAGCAAAGAGACAGGGAATAATTCACCCCTCCACTTT.

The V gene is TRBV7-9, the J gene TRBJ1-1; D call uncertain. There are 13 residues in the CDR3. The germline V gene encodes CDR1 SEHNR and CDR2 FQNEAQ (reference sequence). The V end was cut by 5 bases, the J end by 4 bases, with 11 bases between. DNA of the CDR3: TGTGCCAGCAGCATCCGGGAAGCCACTGAAGCTTTCTTT. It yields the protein CASSIREATEAFF.

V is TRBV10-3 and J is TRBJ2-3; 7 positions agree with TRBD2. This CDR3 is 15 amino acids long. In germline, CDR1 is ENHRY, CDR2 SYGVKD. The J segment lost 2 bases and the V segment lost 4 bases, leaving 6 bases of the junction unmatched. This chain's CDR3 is CAISARTSDTDTQYF. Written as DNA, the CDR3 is TGTGCCATCAGTGCAAGGACTAGTGACACAGATACGCAGTATTTT.

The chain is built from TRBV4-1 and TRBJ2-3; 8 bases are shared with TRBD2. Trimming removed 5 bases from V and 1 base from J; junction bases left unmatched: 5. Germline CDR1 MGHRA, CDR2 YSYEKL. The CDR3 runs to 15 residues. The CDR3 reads CASSSGTSGTDTQYF. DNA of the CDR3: TGCGCCAGCAGCTCCGGGACTAGTGGCACAGATACGCAGTATTTT.

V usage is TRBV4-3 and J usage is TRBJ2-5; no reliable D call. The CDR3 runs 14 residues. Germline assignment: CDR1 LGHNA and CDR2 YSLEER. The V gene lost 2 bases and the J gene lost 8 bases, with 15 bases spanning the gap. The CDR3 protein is CASSQLLGQVTQYF. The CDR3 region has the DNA TGCGCCAGCAGCCAACTCCTAGGCCAGGTTACCCAGTACTTC.

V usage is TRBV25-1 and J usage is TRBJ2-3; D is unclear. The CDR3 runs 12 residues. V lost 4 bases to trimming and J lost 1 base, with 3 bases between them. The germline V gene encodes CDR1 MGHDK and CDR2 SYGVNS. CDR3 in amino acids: CASSGRTDTQYF. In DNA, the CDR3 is TGTGCCAGCAGTGGCCGCACAGATACGCAGTATTTT.

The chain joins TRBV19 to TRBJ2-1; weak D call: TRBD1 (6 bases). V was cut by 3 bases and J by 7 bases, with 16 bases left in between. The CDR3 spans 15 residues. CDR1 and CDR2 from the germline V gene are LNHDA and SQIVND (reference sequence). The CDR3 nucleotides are TGTGCCAGTAGTATGCAGACAGGCAACGGGAATGAGCAGTTCTTC. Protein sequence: CASSMQTGNGNEQFF.

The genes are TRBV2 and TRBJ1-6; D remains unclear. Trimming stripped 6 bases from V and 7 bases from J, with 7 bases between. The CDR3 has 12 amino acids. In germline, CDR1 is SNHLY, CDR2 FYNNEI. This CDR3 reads CASREWNSPLHF. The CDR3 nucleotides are TGTGCCAGCAGAGAGTGGAATTCACCCCTCCACTTT.

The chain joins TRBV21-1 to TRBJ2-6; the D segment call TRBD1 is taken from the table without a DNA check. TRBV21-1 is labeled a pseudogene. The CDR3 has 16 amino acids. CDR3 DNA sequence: TGTGCCAGCAGCAAACTACAGCTATCTGGGGCCAACGTCCTGACTTTC. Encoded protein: CASSKLQLSGANVLTF.

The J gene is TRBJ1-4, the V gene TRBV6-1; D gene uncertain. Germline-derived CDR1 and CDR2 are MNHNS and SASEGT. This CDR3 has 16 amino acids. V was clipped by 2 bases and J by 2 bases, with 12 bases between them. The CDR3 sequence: CASSESVVGTNEKLFF. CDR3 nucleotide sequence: TGTGCCAGCAGTGAAAGTGTTGTTGGGACTAATGAAAAACTGTTTTTT.

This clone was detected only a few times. DNA of the CDR3: TGTGCCAGCAGCTTAGATCTGGCTCTAGATACGCAGTATTTT. Translating gives CASSLDLALDTQYF. The chain carries TRBV11-2 and TRBJ2-3; no clear D. The CDR3 sequence is 14 residues long. Trimming pared 0 bases from V and 5 bases from J, leaving 9 bases between. Germline loops: CDR1 SGHAT, CDR2 FQNNGV. Full variable domain (remainder filled in from reference TRBV11-2 and TRBJ2-3): EAGVAQSPRYKIIEKRQSVAFWCNPISGHATLYWYQQILGQGPKLLIQFQNNGVVDDSQLPKDRFSAERLKGVDSTLKIQPAKLEDSAVYLCASSLDLALDTQYFGPGTRLTVL.

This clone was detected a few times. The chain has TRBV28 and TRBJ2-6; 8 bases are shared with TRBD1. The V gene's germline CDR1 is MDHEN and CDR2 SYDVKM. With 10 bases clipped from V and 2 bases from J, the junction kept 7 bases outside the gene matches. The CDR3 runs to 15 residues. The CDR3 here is CATNGQGAGANVLTF. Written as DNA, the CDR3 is TGTGCCACCAATGGACAGGGTGCTGGGGCCAACGTCCTGACTTTC.

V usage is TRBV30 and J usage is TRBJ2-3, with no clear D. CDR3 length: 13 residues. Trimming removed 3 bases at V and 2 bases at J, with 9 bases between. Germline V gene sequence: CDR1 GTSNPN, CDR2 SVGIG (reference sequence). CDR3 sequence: CAWRAGFTDTQYF. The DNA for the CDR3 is TGTGCCTGGAGAGCAGGATTCACAGATACGCAGTATTTT. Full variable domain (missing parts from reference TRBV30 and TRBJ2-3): SQTIHQWPATLVQPVGSPLSLECTVEGTSNPNLYWYRQAAGRGLQLLFYSVGIGQISSEVPQNLSASRPQDRQFILSSKKLLLSDSGFYLCAWRAGFTDTQYFGPGTRLTVL.

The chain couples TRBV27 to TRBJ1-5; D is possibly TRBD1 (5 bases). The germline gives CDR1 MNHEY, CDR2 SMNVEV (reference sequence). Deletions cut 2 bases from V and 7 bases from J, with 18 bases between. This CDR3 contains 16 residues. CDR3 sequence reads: CASSLEGYGGGQPQHF. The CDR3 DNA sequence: TGTGCCAGCAGTTTAGAGGGTTATGGGGGTGGGCAGCCCCAGCATTTT.